The 22 T cell receptor beta chains reported below all come from one sample, sequenced in a study of blood T cell repertoires in COVID-19. Data came from immunoSEQ multiplex PCR; TCRdb stores just in-frame clones and leaves some out. The sample carries 270,000 or so clones, approximately 88% recorded once. Sequencing was carried out using peripheral blood. The source is a human donor with COVID-19, enrolled during active disease. The donor label of this sample is uncertain.

The V and J genes are TRBV7-8 and TRBJ2-3, with 8 bases fitting TRBD2. The CDR3 runs 16 residues. Germline assignment: CDR1 SGHVS and CDR2 FQNEAQ. J was trimmed by 2 bases and V by 0 bases; bases with no gene match: 4. The chain's CDR3 is CASSLAERGYTDTQYF. The CDR3, as DNA: TGTGCCAGCAGCTTAGCGGAGCGGGGGTACACAGATACGCAGTATTTT.

This clone was seen once. J is TRBJ2-1 and V is TRBV28; TRBD2 might be the D (6 bases). The germline CDR1 and CDR2 sequences are MDHEN and SYDVKM. V lost 0 bases, J lost 3 bases, and 9 bases lay in between. There are 15 residues in the CDR3. This CDR3 reads CASSLWRDHYNEQFF. DNA for the CDR3: TGTGCCAGCAGTTTATGGCGGGACCACTACAATGAGCAGTTCTTC.

A note on this clone: An end of the junction differs from the germline gene, which may be a read error. This chain joins TRBV6-5 and TRBJ2-1; possibly TRBD1 for D (6 bases). The CDR3 covers 16 residues. Germline CDR1 and CDR2: MNHEY and SVGAGI. CDR3 sequence (DNA): TGTGCCAGCAGTTACCACGGGATAGGGGGAGAGGGTGAGGAGTTCTTC. Its protein is CASSYHGIGGEGEEFF.

This chain connects TRBV7-8 to TRBJ2-3, with D possibly TRBD2 on 6 matching bases. V lost 4 bases to trimming and J lost 0 bases, with 14 bases between them. This CDR3 comprises 16 residues. CDR1 SGHVS and CDR2 FQNEAQ come from the germline V gene. The CDR3 DNA follows: TGTGCCAGCAGCTCCCCTTCCGGGACTAGCACAGATACGCAGTATTTT. Its protein is CASSSPSGTSTDTQYF.

This clone has a single count. V is TRBV28 and J is TRBJ1-6, with 8 bases that match TRBD1. This CDR3 is 14 amino acids long. The germline V gene encodes CDR1 MDHEN and CDR2 SYDVKM. Trimming at V came to 6 bases and at J to 13 bases, leaving 11 bases not matched to a gene. The chain's CDR3 is CASRSDRGLGPLHF. CDR3 DNA: TGTGCCAGCAGAAGTGACAGGGGCCTGGGGCCCCTCCACTTT.

The chain is built from TRBV7-9 and TRBJ2-1, with D unresolved. The ends were cut back, 5 bases at V and 3 bases at J, with 11 bases in the middle. CDR3 length: 14 amino acids. The germline CDR1 and CDR2 sequences are SEHNR and FQNEAQ (reference sequence). Here the CDR3 DNA reads TGTGCCAGCAGCCAAGCGACGAGCTACAATGAGCAGTTCTTC. The encoded protein is CASSQATSYNEQFF.

V is TRBV6-5 and J is TRBJ2-7, with TRBD1 identical over 7 bases. Germline V gives CDR1 MNHEY, CDR2 SVGAGI. There are 14 residues in the CDR3. Trimming at V came to 6 bases and at J to 1 base, leaving 6 bases not matched to a gene. This chain's CDR3 is CASRDRPTSYEQYF. CDR3 nucleotide sequence: TGTGCCAGCAGGGACAGGCCTACTTCCTACGAGCAGTACTTC.

This sequence joins TRBV19 and TRBJ2-5; 7 bases line up with TRBD1. From germline, CDR1 is LNHDA and CDR2 SQIVND (reference sequence). V was pared by 4 bases and J by 1 base, with 3 bases of the junction left unmatched. The CDR3 consists of 14 residues. CDR3 region: CASSTTGLQETQYF. CDR3 in DNA: TGTGCCAGTAGTACGACAGGGCTCCAAGAGACCCAGTACTTC.

This chain uses TRBV7-3 with TRBJ2-1, with 7 bases identical to TRBD2. CDR1 is SGHTA, CDR2 FQGTGA, per germline. After removal of 5 bases from V and 4 bases from J, the junction contained 14 bases not matched to a gene. The CDR3 sequence is 17 residues long. CDR3 bases: TGTGCCAGCAGCCTAGAAGCGGGACCGACTATTTACAATGAGCAGTTCTTC. This sequence encodes CASSLEAGPTIYNEQFF. The complete variable domain, with remaining parts taken from reference TRBV7-3 and TRBJ2-1, reads GAGVSQTPSNKVTEKGKYVELRCDPISGHTALYWYRQSLGQGPEFLIYFQGTGAADDSGLPNDRFFAVRPEGSVSTLKIQRTERGDSAVYLCASSLEAGPTIYNEQFFGPGTRLTVL.

A few counts support this clone. V and J are TRBV5-6 and TRBJ2-7; 7 bases are shared with TRBD1. This CDR3 is built from 15 residues. Unmatched junction bases numbered 7, after V lost 4 bases and J lost 0 bases. Germline V lookup: CDR1 SGHDT, CDR2 YYEEEE. The CDR3 reads CASSIETGRSYEQYF. The CDR3 region has the DNA TGTGCCAGCAGCATAGAGACAGGGCGCTCCTACGAGCAGTACTTC.

The chain carries TRBV7-9 and TRBJ2-7, with D perhaps matching TRBD1 (6 bases). CDR1 and CDR2 from the germline V gene are SEHNR and FQNEAQ (reference sequence). This CDR3 is 14 amino acids long. Trimming took off 3 bases at V and 0 bases at J, with 9 bases between the two ends. The CDR3 DNA reads as TGTGCCAGCAGCTTCGGGACAAGCTCCTACGAGCAGTACTTC. Its translation is CASSFGTSSYEQYF.

This chain links TRBV5-6 with TRBJ2-5, with 8 nucleotides matching TRBD1. Germline-derived CDR1 and CDR2 are SGHDT and YYEEEE. Trimming took 4 bases from V and 1 from J; bases not matched to a gene: 3. The CDR3 consists of 14 residues. The CDR3 DNA follows: TGTGCCAGCAGCGCCGACAGGGGCCAAGAGACCCAGTACTTC. Its protein product is CASSADRGQETQYF.

The chain carries TRBV19 and TRBJ1-2; 8 nucleotides agree with TRBD1. Per the germline V gene, CDR1 is LNHDA and CDR2 is SQIVND (reference sequence). V shed 9 bases and J 1 base; nucleotides not matched to a gene: 4. CDR3 length equals 13 residues. The CDR3 is CASRDRFNYGYTF. The CDR3 DNA is TGTGCCAGCAGGGACAGGTTTAACTATGGCTACACCTTC. The variable domain in full, with the rest retrieved from reference TRBV19 and TRBJ1-2, is DGGITQSPKYLFRKEGQNVTLSCEQNLNHDAMYWYRQDPGQGLRLIYYSQIVNDFQKGDIAEGYSVSREKKESFPLTVTSAQKNPTAFYLCASRDRFNYGYTFGSGTRLTVV.

This clone has only one observation. Relative to the germline gene, one junction end is altered; a read error may explain this. CDR3: CASTLGGETGELFF. The CDR3 coding sequence is TGTGCCAGCACTTTAGGTGGGGAGACCGGGGAGCTGTTTTTT. J is TRBJ2-2 and V is TRBV28, with D possibly TRBD2 on 5 matching bases. Per germline, CDR1 MDHEN and CDR2 SYDVKM. The CDR3 extends over 14 amino acids.

About this clone itself: One end of the junction does not line up with germline, which may come from a read error. The chain carries TRBV27 and TRBJ1-2; D ambiguous. The CDR3 runs 14 residues. CDR1 and CDR2 (germline): MNHEY, SMNVEV (reference sequence). In DNA form, the CDR3 reads TGTGCTAGCAGTTTATCGAGGAACTCGGGGGGCTACACCTTC. Translating gives CASSLSRNSGGYTF.

The V gene is TRBV6-4, the J gene TRBJ2-1, with 14 bases aligning to TRBD2. Germline loops: CDR1 MRHNA, CDR2 SNTAGT. Trimming took 0 bases from V and 6 from J; bases not matched to a gene: 7. This CDR3 contains 18 residues. In nucleotides, the CDR3 is TGTGCCAGCAGTGACTCGTTGCCCGGGACTAGCGGGAGCAATGAGCAGTTCTTC. Amino acids: CASSDSLPGTSGSNEQFF.

The chain links TRBV6-4 to TRBJ1-2; D is unresolved. V was pared by 11 bases and J by 3 bases, with 22 bases between. Germline loops: CDR1 MRHNA, CDR2 SNTAGT. This CDR3 region has 15 residues. The CDR3, as DNA: TGTGCCCGAGGGAGGTGGCCGTCAGTTGACTATGGCTACACCTTC. Its protein product is CARGRWPSVDYGYTF.

The V gene is TRBV19, the J gene TRBJ1-1; D unclear. Per the germline V gene, CDR1 is LNHDA and CDR2 is SQIVND (reference sequence). V was clipped by 3 bases and J by 7 bases, with 12 bases between them. The CDR3 runs 13 residues. CDR3: CASSMRGKGEAFF. CDR3 nucleotides: TGTGCCAGTAGTATGCGGGGAAAGGGTGAAGCTTTCTTT.

This clone was detected only once. The genes are TRBV9 and TRBJ2-7; 8 nucleotides agree with TRBD1. The CDR3 is 14 amino acids. The J segment lost 3 bases and the V segment lost 4 bases, leaving 6 bases of the junction unmatched. From germline, CDR1 is SGDLS and CDR2 YYNGEE. The CDR3 protein is CASSPAGQVYEQYF. In DNA, the CDR3 is TGTGCCAGCAGCCCCGCGGGACAGGTCTACGAGCAGTACTTC.

V usage is TRBV7-2 and J usage is TRBJ2-5, with D unresolved. The CDR3 runs 18 residues. Trimming removed 0 bases at V and 0 bases at J, with 17 bases between. In germline, CDR1 is SGHTA, CDR2 FQGNSA. The CDR3 is CASSLASSLAAYQETQYF. The DNA of the CDR3 is TGTGCCAGCAGCTTAGCCTCATCCCTGGCAGCGTACCAAGAGACCCAGTACTTC.

The chain carries TRBV28 and TRBJ1-5; the D is unclear. Germline CDR1 MDHEN, CDR2 SYDVKM. The CDR3 totals 16 residues. The ends were cut back, 6 bases at V and 2 bases at J, with 17 bases in the middle. The CDR3 region is CASRTRQVRGNQPQHF. For the CDR3, the DNA is TGTGCCAGCAGAACTAGGCAGGTTAGGGGCAATCAGCCCCAGCATTTT.

The rearrangement uses TRBV19 and TRBJ1-1; D perhaps matches TRBD1 (5 bases). Germline V gene lookup returns CDR1 LNHDA and CDR2 SQIVND (reference sequence). The length of the CDR3 is 14 residues. The germline V and J ends were trimmed by 6 bases and 3 bases, with 14 bases remaining between them. The DNA for the CDR3 is TGTGCCAGTAGGGTGACAGCCACTTACACTGAAGCTTTCTTT. Encoded protein: CASRVTATYTEAFF.